Each of the 6 T cell receptor beta chains below was sequenced from the same sample in a study of blood T cell repertoires in COVID-19 (dated by TCRdb to the early 2020s). Libraries were built with the immunoSEQ multiplex PCR assay. TCRdb obtained this table from immuneACCESS and retained in-frame rearrangements with V and J assigned. These tables miss some clones; where compared with another copy, unresolved V genes account for less than half of the shortfall, and the remainder is unexplained. This sample has roughly 60,000 clones in its table, and about 81% of those were observed once. 14% to 15% of the sample rests with the top ten. Sequencing was carried out using peripheral blood. Source of these receptors: an elderly man with acute or convalescent COVID-19.

V gene TRBV29-1 combines with J gene TRBJ2-3, with TRBD1 as a possible D gene (6 bases). The V gene's germline CDR1 is SQVTM and CDR2 ANQGSEA. V lost 2 bases, J lost 1 base, and 13 bases lay in between. This CDR3 is 15 amino acids long. The CDR3 sequence: CSVEWSDRRTDTQYF. CDR3 DNA: TGCAGCGTTGAATGGTCGGACAGACGCACAGATACGCAGTATTTT.

Only one count was recorded for this clone. V gene TRBV5-1 combines with J gene TRBJ1-4; D is ambiguous. The V and J ends lost 0 bases and 0 bases respectively, with 6 bases between them. Germline V gives CDR1 SGHRS, CDR2 YFSETQ. CDR3 length: 15 amino acids. This chain's CDR3 is CASSLDAATNEKLFF. The CDR3, as DNA: TGCGCCAGCAGCTTGGACGCGGCAACTAATGAAAAACTGTTTTTT.

V gene TRBV7-6 combines with J gene TRBJ2-5, with D perhaps TRBD2 (5 bases). The V and J ends lost 6 bases and 7 bases respectively, with 9 bases between them. Germline CDR1 reads SGHVS; CDR2 reads FNYEAQ. The CDR3 covers 11 residues. CDR3 nucleotides: TGTGCCAGCAGTCGTGCGGGGACCCAGTACTTC. This sequence encodes CASSRAGTQYF.

This sequence joins TRBV19 and TRBJ1-6, with D unclear. The V end was cut by 4 bases, the J end by 4 bases, with 8 bases between. This CDR3 comprises 14 residues. The V gene's germline CDR1 is LNHDA and CDR2 SQIVND (reference sequence). This CDR3 is CASSTGIYNSPLHF. The CDR3 DNA follows: TGTGCCAGTAGTACCGGGATTTATAATTCACCCCTCCACTTT.

The chain is built from TRBV20-1 and TRBJ2-2; 11 nucleotides match TRBD2. This CDR3 is 17 amino acids long. Germline V gives CDR1 DFQATT, CDR2 SNEGSKA (reference sequence). J lost 0 bases, V lost 3 bases, and 6 bases had no gene match. The CDR3 here is CSASKLAGGPNTGELFF. The CDR3 DNA reads as TGCAGTGCTAGTAAGCTAGCGGGGGGTCCGAACACCGGGGAGCTGTTTTTT.

In its sample, this clone was seen a few times. The chain has TRBV6-5 and TRBJ2-1, with TRBD2 matching over 7 bases. The germline gives CDR1 MNHEY, CDR2 SVGAGI. The V segment lost 0 bases and the J segment 10 bases; nucleotides outside the gene matches: 6. This CDR3 is 14 amino acids long. The CDR3 DNA reads as TGTGCCAGCAGTTACTCGAAGGTGGGGGGGGAGCAGTTCTTC. Its translation: CASSYSKVGGEQFF.